What follows are 28 T cell receptor beta chains derived from one specimen sequenced in a study of T cell repertoires in cytomegalovirus infection. TCRdb reprocessed the reads with MiXCR, giving one entry per CDR3 protein. This sample has 450,000 to 600,000 distinct CDR3 sequences, with approximately 40% found just once. These receptors' targets are unknown. The sample consisted of cultured PBMCs, taken from culture after CMV antigen stimulation. The receptors originated from a human donor in good health (CMV status not recorded). Some clones in this sample may be carry-over from other donors' samples.

The chain employs TRBV7-8 and TRBJ2-7, with D uncertain. Germline CDR1 reads SGHVS; CDR2 reads FQNEAQ. V lost 2 bases to trimming and J lost 6 bases, with 8 bases between them. CDR3 size: 12 residues. In nucleotides, the CDR3 is TGTGCCAGCAGCTTATCAACCGTCGAGCAGTACTTC. This encodes CASSLSTVEQYF.

This chain uses TRBV28 with TRBJ2-3; D call uncertain. The CDR3 has 13 amino acids. V lost 5 bases, J lost 7 bases, and 13 bases lay in between. Germline values: CDR1 MDHEN, CDR2 SYDVKM. In DNA form, the CDR3 reads TGTGCCAGCAGTGATATGACTCGTCATACGCAGTATTTT. Protein sequence: CASSDMTRHTQYF.

This clonotype appeared many times. V is TRBV7-2 and J is TRBJ2-5; 8 bases line up with TRBD2. The CDR3 has 13 residues. Germline loops: CDR1 SGHTA, CDR2 FQGNSA. Germline trimming cut 6 bases from V and 3 bases from J; bases unmatched to any gene: 3. The CDR3 sequence is CASSYSGKETQYF. The CDR3 DNA is TGTGCCAGCAGTTATAGCGGGAAAGAGACCCAGTACTTC. Combining the CDR3 with reference TRBV7-2 and TRBJ2-5 gives the whole variable domain GAGVSQSPSNKVTEKGKDVELRCDPISGHTALYWYRQSLGQGLEFLIYFQGNSAPDKSGLPSDRFSAERTGGSVSTLTIQRTQQEDSAVYLCASSYSGKETQYFGPGTRLLVL.

This clonotype has ten or more counts. This chain uses TRBV7-2 with TRBJ2-2; 7 bases map to TRBD2. The germline V gene encodes CDR1 SGHTA and CDR2 FQGNSA. This CDR3 spans 15 amino acids. The J segment lost 3 bases and the V segment lost 9 bases, leaving 10 bases of the junction unmatched. CDR3 nucleotide sequence: TGTGCCAGTATTGGACTAGTGGCGGACACCGGGGAGCTGTTTTTT. Amino acids: CASIGLVADTGELFF.

Points on this clonotype: Possible read error: a much larger clone is one base away. The V call is TRBV7-2, the J call TRBJ1-6; tentative D call: TRBD1 (5 bases). From germline, CDR1 is SGHTA and CDR2 FQGNSA. The CDR3 spans 14 residues. CDR3 coding DNA: TGTGCCAACAGCCAGACAGTCTATAATTCACCCCTCCACTTT. Its translation: CANSQTVYNSPLHF.

V usage is TRBV5-3 and J usage is TRBJ2-7; D is uncertain. TRBV5-3 is identified as an open reading frame with a role that is uncertain. This CDR3 region has 13 residues. Deletions cut 8 bases from V and 4 bases from J, with 16 bases between. The CDR3 nucleotides read TGTGCCAGCTTCAGTCCTGACTCATACGAGCAGTACTTC. It is translated as CASFSPDSYEQYF.

The chain couples TRBV7-8 to TRBJ2-7; 7 nucleotides align to TRBD1. Unmatched junction bases numbered 10, after V lost 5 bases and J lost 6 bases. Germline-derived CDR1 and CDR2 are SGHVS and FQNEAQ. This CDR3 contains 14 residues. The CDR3 nucleotides are TGTGCCAGCAGCAAAGACAGGGCCTTTGGCGAGCAGTACTTC. As protein: CASSKDRAFGEQYF.

CDR3 sequence: CSASGGRETQYF. CDR3 nucleotide sequence: TGCAGTGCTTCCGGCGGTAGGGAGACCCAGTACTTC. V is TRBV20-1 and J is TRBJ2-5; D call uncertain. Germline V gene sequence: CDR1 DFQATT, CDR2 SNEGSKA (reference sequence). CDR3 length: 12 residues. The V and J ends lost 5 bases and 5 bases respectively, with 12 bases between them.

The chain carries TRBV28 and TRBJ1-5; 9 positions agree with TRBD1. The CDR3 length is 15 residues. Looked up from germline, CDR1 is MDHEN and CDR2 is SYDVKM. V was pared by 6 bases and J by 3 bases, with 6 bases of the junction left unmatched. CDR3 region: CASRSGQGNNQPQHF. The CDR3 DNA sequence: TGTGCCAGCAGGTCGGGACAGGGTAACAATCAGCCCCAGCATTTT.

The V and J genes are TRBV4-1 and TRBJ2-1, with a tentative D call TRBD2 (5 bases). The CDR3 extends over 14 amino acids. With 4 bases removed from V and 12 bases from J, the gap between germline ends came to 19 bases. Germline V gives CDR1 MGHRA, CDR2 YSYEKL. The CDR3 DNA follows: TGCGCCAGCAGCCCCGTAGGAGGCCCGGTGCGGCAGTTCTTC. Translated: CASSPVGGPVRQFF.

The chain has TRBV7-9 and TRBJ2-2; tentatively, D is TRBD2 (6 bases). Germline assignment: CDR1 SEHNR and CDR2 FQNEAQ (reference sequence). The CDR3 sequence is 15 residues long. V was pared by 4 bases and J by 5 bases, with 14 bases between. CDR3 in DNA: TGTGCCAGCAGCTCGGGACTTAGACGGACCGGGGAGCTGTTTTTT. Amino acids: CASSSGLRRTGELFF.

The V and J genes are TRBV12-3 or TRBV12-4 and TRBJ1-6; 8 bases align to TRBD1. The CDR3 contains 20 residues. V dropped 3 bases and J dropped 6; count of bases not matched to a gene: 19. CDR3 sequence reads: CASSFVRAGGAQKRNSPLHF. For the CDR3, the DNA is TGTGCCAGCAGTTTTGTTAGGGCAGGGGGCGCCCAGAAGCGTAATTCACCCCTCCACTTT.

In the case of this clonotype: Given a much more abundant clone one base away, this may be a read error. The V gene is TRBV7-8, the J gene TRBJ2-7; TRBD2 agrees at 7 bases. CDR1 and CDR2 (germline): SGHVS, FQNEAQ. The CDR3 runs 14 residues. With V trimmed by 1 base and J by 5 bases, 5 bases remained unmatched. CDR3 bases: TGTGCCAGCAGCTTAGGTAGCGGGTCCCACGAGCAGTACTTC. As protein: CASSLGSGSHEQYF.

CDR3 in amino acids: CASSLVPRDEQFF. The CDR3 region has the DNA TGTGCCAGCAGTTTAGTTCCTAGGGATGAGCAGTTCTTC. V is TRBV28 and J is TRBJ2-1; D unresolved. The length of the CDR3 is 13 residues. Germline CDR1 is MDHEN and CDR2 is SYDVKM. Trimming cost V 2 bases and J 8 bases, with 10 bases left between them.

The chain joins TRBV6-7 to TRBJ2-1; D tentatively reads TRBD1 or TRBD2 (5 bases each). TRBV6-7 is an ORF, with its function uncertain. The V gene lost 2 bases and the J gene lost 0 bases, with 23 bases spanning the gap. This CDR3 contains 20 residues. CDR3 region: CASSYGSGGVPPSSYNEQFF. In DNA, the CDR3 is TGTGCCAGCAGTTACGGGAGTGGGGGAGTCCCTCCTTCCTCCTACAATGAGCAGTTCTTC.

The chain joins TRBV18 to TRBJ1-4; 8 nucleotides line up with TRBD1. V shed 5 bases and J 4 bases; nucleotides not matched to a gene: 6. The CDR3 extends over 15 amino acids. The germline CDR1 and CDR2 sequences are KGHSH and LQKENI. The CDR3 is CASSAGTGLNEKLFF. The DNA of the CDR3 is TGTGCCAGCTCAGCGGGGACAGGACTTAATGAAAAACTGTTTTTT. The whole variable domain, filled in from reference TRBV18 and TRBJ1-4, reads NAGVMQNPRHLVRRRGQEARLRCSPMKGHSHVYWYRQLPEEGLKFMVYLQKENIIDESGMPKERFSAEFPKEGPSILRIQQVVRGDSAAYFCASSAGTGLNEKLFFGSGTQLSVL.

In this sample, this clonotype turned up a few times. This chain joins TRBV7-8 and TRBJ1-4; D unclear. The V end lost 2 bases, the J end lost 5 bases, and 6 bases lay between the germline ends. The CDR3 covers 13 residues. Germline V gene data show CDR1 as SGHVS and CDR2 as FQNEAQ. The CDR3 loop is CASSLNGNEKLFF. Here the CDR3 DNA reads TGTGCCAGCAGCTTAAACGGGAATGAAAAACTGTTTTTT.

The chain links TRBV11-2 to TRBJ2-7; a weak D match, TRBD2 (5 bases). Germline V gene lookup returns CDR1 SGHAT and CDR2 FQNNGV. Trimming removed 1 base from V and 1 base from J, with 8 bases in between. This CDR3 is built from 14 residues. CDR3 sequence: CASSLATGSYEQYF. Written as DNA, the CDR3 is TGTGCCAGCAGCTTAGCCACGGGGTCCTACGAGCAGTACTTC.

The V gene is TRBV28, the J gene TRBJ1-5, with 8 positions matching TRBD1. Trimming removed 6 bases from V and 1 base from J; junction bases left unmatched: 8. In germline, CDR1 is MDHEN, CDR2 SYDVKM. The CDR3 loop spans 16 amino acids. The CDR3 reads CASRQTQGASNQPQHF. CDR3 DNA sequence: TGTGCCAGCAGACAAACTCAGGGGGCCAGCAATCAGCCCCAGCATTTT.

The J gene is TRBJ1-4, the V gene TRBV7-6, with D hard to call. CDR3 length equals 15 residues. Germline lookup yields CDR1 SGHVS and CDR2 FNYEAQ. V shed 5 bases and J shed 5 bases, with 15 bases lying between them. The CDR3 DNA reads as TGTGCCAGCAGCAAGGCATCGGTCCTGAATGAAAAACTGTTTTTT. Translating gives CASSKASVLNEKLFF.

This clonotype has only a few counts. The rearrangement joins TRBV7-9 to TRBJ1-1; a possible D gene is TRBD1 (6 bases). The V end was cut by 4 bases, the J end by 4 bases, with 16 bases between. Germline V lookup: CDR1 SEHNR, CDR2 FQNEAQ (reference sequence). The CDR3 covers 15 residues. CDR3 region: CASSSLTGPGTEAFF. In DNA form, the CDR3 reads TGTGCCAGCAGCTCCTTGACAGGACCGGGCACTGAAGCTTTCTTT.

CDR3 loop: CASSYRPAQFEKLFF. The CDR3, as DNA: TGTGCCAGCAGCTATCGTCCAGCGCAGTTTGAAAAACTGTTTTTT. The chain combines TRBV7-9 with TRBJ1-4, with D hard to call. The CDR3 spans 15 residues. Deletions cut 4 bases from V and 7 bases from J, with 16 bases between. The germline CDR1 and CDR2 sequences are SEHNR and FQNEAQ (reference sequence).

The chain links TRBV20-1 to TRBJ2-7; 11 positions match TRBD2. The V and J ends lost 5 bases and 2 bases, in that order; junction bases with no gene match: 8. Germline CDR1 DFQATT, CDR2 SNEGSKA (reference sequence). This CDR3 has 15 amino acids. The CDR3, as DNA: TGCAGTGCTCGCCTTTCGACTAGCGGGGCCTACGAGCAGTACTTC. It is translated as CSARLSTSGAYEQYF.

This clonotype was seen a handful of times. V gene TRBV6-5 combines with J gene TRBJ1-3; D is ambiguous. CDR1 is MNHEY, CDR2 SVGAGI, per germline. The CDR3 has 14 residues. V lost 7 bases and J lost 4, with 14 bases in between. For the CDR3, the DNA is TGTGCCAGCACCCCACCGGGATTGGGAAACACCATATATTTT. Its protein product is CASTPPGLGNTIYF.

The chain recombines TRBV19 with TRBJ1-5; D perhaps matches TRBD1 (5 bases). Germline V CDR1 and CDR2: LNHDA, SQIVND (reference sequence). The CDR3 sequence is 17 residues long. V lost 3 bases to trimming and J lost 2 bases, with 17 bases between them. CDR3 bases: TGTGCCAGTAGTATTCGGGGACGGGGGGGAGGCAATCAGCCCCAGCATTTT. This gives the protein CASSIRGRGGGNQPQHF.

The chain combines TRBV6-2 or TRBV6-3 with TRBJ2-7; D is unresolved. This CDR3 region has 13 residues. Germline lookup yields CDR1 MNHEY and CDR2 SVGEGT. With 2 bases removed from V and 6 bases from J, the gap between germline ends came to 11 bases. CDR3 in DNA: TGTGCCAGCAGTTACCGGCCCCCCCGCGAGCAGTACTTC. It translates to CASSYRPPREQYF.

On this clonotype itself: One end of the junction varies from germline; a read error may be responsible. The chain couples TRBV15 to TRBJ2-7, with TRBD2 matching over 7 bases. This CDR3 contains 15 residues. Germline CDR1 reads LNHNV; CDR2 reads YYDKDF (reference sequence). CDR3 amino acids: CATSSYREVYHDQYF. The CDR3 DNA is TGTGCCACCAGCAGTTACCGGGAGGTATACCACGACCAGTACTTC.

The genes are TRBV7-2 and TRBJ2-5; unclear D gene. Between the trimmed V and J ends, which lost 3 bases and 2 bases, there was a span of 13 bases. Germline CDR1 and CDR2: SGHTA and FQGNSA. CDR3 length equals 15 residues. CDR3 sequence (DNA): TGTGCCAGCAGCTTCCGGGCGGCCGGGCAAGAGACCCAGTACTTC. Amino acids: CASSFRAAGQETQYF.